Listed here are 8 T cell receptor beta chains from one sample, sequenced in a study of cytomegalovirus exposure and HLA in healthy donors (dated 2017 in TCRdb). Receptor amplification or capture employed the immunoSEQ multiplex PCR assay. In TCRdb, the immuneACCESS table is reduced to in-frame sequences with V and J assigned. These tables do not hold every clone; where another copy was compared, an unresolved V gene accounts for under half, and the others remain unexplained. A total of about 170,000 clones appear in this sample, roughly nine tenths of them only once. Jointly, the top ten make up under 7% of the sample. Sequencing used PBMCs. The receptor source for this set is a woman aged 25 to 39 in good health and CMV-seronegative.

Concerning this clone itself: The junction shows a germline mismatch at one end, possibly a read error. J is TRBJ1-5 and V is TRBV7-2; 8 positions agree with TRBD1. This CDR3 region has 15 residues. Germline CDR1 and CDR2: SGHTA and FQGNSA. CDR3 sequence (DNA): TGTGCCAGTAGCTTACAGGGGGTCGGCAATCAGCCCCAGCATTTT. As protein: CASSLQGVGNQPQHF.

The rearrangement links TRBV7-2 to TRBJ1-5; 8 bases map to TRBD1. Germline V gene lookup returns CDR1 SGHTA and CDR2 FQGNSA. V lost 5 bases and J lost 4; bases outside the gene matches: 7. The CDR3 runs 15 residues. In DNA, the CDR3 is TGTGCCAGCAGCAGACAGGGGATGGGGAATCAGCCCCAGCATTTT. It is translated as CASSRQGMGNQPQHF.

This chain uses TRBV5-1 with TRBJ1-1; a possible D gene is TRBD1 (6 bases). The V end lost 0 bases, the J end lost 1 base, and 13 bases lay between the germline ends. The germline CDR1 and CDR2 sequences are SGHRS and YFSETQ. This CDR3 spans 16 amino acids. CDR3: CASSLVPQGPNTEAFF. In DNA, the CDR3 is TGCGCCAGCAGCTTGGTCCCTCAGGGGCCGAACACTGAAGCTTTCTTT.

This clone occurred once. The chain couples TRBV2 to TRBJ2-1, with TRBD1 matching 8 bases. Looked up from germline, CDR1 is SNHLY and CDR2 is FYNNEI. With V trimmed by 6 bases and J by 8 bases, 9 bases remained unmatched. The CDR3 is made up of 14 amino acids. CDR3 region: CASRTTGVWDEQFF. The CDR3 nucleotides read TGTGCCAGCAGAACGACAGGGGTGTGGGATGAGCAGTTCTTC. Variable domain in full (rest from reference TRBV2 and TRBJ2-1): EPEVTQTPSHQVTQMGQEVILRCVPISNHLYFYWYRQILGQKVEFLVSFYNNEISEKSEIFDDQFSVERPDGSNFTLKIRSTKLEDSAMYFCASRTTGVWDEQFFGPGTRLTVL.

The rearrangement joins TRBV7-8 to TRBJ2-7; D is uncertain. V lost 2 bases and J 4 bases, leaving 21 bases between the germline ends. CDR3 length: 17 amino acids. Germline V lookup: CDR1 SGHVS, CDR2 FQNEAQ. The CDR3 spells CASSLSRTRPLKYEQYF. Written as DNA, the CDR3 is TGTGCCAGCAGCTTATCTAGGACCCGGCCCCTCAAGTACGAGCAGTACTTC.

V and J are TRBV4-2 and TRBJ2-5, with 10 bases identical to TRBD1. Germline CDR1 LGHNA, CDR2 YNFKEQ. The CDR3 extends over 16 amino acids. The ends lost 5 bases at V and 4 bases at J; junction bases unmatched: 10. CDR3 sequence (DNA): TGTGCCAGCAGCTCCCAGACTGGGACAGGGGTAGAGACCCAGTACTTC. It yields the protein CASSSQTGTGVETQYF.

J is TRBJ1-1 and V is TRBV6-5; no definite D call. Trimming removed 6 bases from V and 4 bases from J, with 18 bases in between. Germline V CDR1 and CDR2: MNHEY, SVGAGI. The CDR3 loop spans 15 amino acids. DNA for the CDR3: TGTGCCAGCAGGTACGACCTGGCCGGGCTCACTGAAGCTTTCTTT. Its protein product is CASRYDLAGLTEAFF.

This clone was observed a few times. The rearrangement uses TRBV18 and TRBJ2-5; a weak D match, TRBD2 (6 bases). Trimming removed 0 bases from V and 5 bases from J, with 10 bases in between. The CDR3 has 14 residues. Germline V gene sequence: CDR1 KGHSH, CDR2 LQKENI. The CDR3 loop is CASSPPTAGETQYF. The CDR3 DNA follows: TGTGCCAGCTCACCACCGACCGCGGGGGAGACCCAGTACTTC.